Presented here are 19 T cell receptor beta chains from one specimen sequenced in a study of CD8+ T cells in alopecia areata. After isolation, RNA underwent reverse transcription to generate cDNA as the sequencing template. Method: immunoSEQ multiplex PCR; TCRdb's copy keeps in-frame clones and lacks some. Seen here are more than 95,000 clones, approximately 60% observed once, and the top ten hold about 8.8%. The sample comprised CD4+ T cells sorted from blood. These receptor sequences come from a human donor in good health.

This chain joins TRBV29-1 and TRBJ2-1, with 9 nucleotides matching TRBD1. The CDR3 is 13 amino acids. Germline CDR1 reads SQVTM; CDR2 reads ANQGSEA. The ends lost 5 bases at V and 2 bases at J; junction bases unmatched: 1. The CDR3 sequence: CSVRQGAYNEQFF. CDR3 coding DNA: TGCAGCGTTCGACAGGGGGCCTACAATGAGCAGTTCTTC.

This sequence joins TRBV30 and TRBJ1-1, with a weak D call TRBD1 (5 bases). This CDR3 comprises 14 residues. Looked up from germline, CDR1 is GTSNPN and CDR2 is SVGIG (reference sequence). With 5 bases removed from V and 1 base from J, the gap between germline ends came to 14 bases. The CDR3 loop is CAWVRRQKNTEAFF. CDR3 DNA: TGTGCCTGGGTGAGACGACAGAAGAACACTGAAGCTTTCTTT.

In this sample, this clone turned up a few times. J is TRBJ2-1 and V is TRBV7-9; 10 bases fit TRBD1. This CDR3 region has 15 residues. Looked up from germline, CDR1 is SEHNR and CDR2 is FQNEAQ (reference sequence). With 6 bases clipped from V and 6 bases from J, the junction kept 8 bases outside the gene matches. CDR3 nucleotide sequence: TGTGCCAGCAGTCCCCGGGACAGGGGTGGCAATGAGCAGTTCTTC. Its translation is CASSPRDRGGNEQFF. Full variable domain (rest looked up from reference TRBV7-9 and TRBJ2-1): DTGVSQNPRHKITKRGQNVTFRCDPISEHNRLYWYRQTLGQGPEFLTYFQNEAQLEKSRLLSDRFSAERPKGSFSTLEIQRTEQGDSAMYLCASSPRDRGGNEQFFGPGTRLTVL.

The V and J genes are TRBV5-6 and TRBJ1-1; TRBD1 is a possible D gene (5 bases). There are 13 residues in the CDR3. Trimming removed 4 bases at V and 3 bases at J, with 10 bases between. From germline, CDR1 is SGHDT and CDR2 YYEEEE. CDR3 sequence (DNA): TGTGCCAGCAGCAGACAGAGCCACACTGAAGCTTTCTTT. This translates into CASSRQSHTEAFF.

This chain connects TRBV19 to TRBJ2-5; 8 bases align to TRBD2. Trimming took 6 bases from V and 5 from J; bases not matched to a gene: 5. There are 13 residues in the CDR3. CDR1 and CDR2 from the germline V gene are LNHDA and SQIVND (reference sequence). CDR3 region: CASRWTSSETQYF. CDR3 nucleotides: TGTGCCAGTAGATGGACTAGCTCGGAGACCCAGTACTTC.

This clone appeared a few times. CDR3 sequence: CASSYGGQPQHF. The CDR3 nucleotides are TGTGCCAGCAGTTACGGAGGGCAGCCCCAGCATTTT. The chain has TRBV6-5 and TRBJ1-5; D call uncertain. CDR3 length: 12 residues. V lost 2 bases and J 7 bases, leaving 6 bases between the germline ends. CDR1 and CDR2 from the germline V gene are MNHEY and SVGAGI.

The table lists this clone with a few counts. The rearrangement uses TRBV7-2 and TRBJ2-1; tentative D call: TRBD2 (6 bases). The CDR3 loop spans 15 amino acids. CDR1 and CDR2 (germline): SGHTA, FQGNSA. V lost 5 bases and J 6 bases, leaving 17 bases between the germline ends. The CDR3 region has the DNA TGTGCCAGCAGCACGACGGAGGGCGCCCTCAATGAGCAGTTCTTC. This codes for CASSTTEGALNEQFF.

This clone was seen only a few times. V and J are TRBV15 and TRBJ1-2, with TRBD1 as a possible D gene (6 bases). Trimming took 5 bases from V and 2 from J, leaving 12 bases between them. CDR3 size: 14 residues. Per the germline V gene, CDR1 is LNHNV and CDR2 is YYDKDF (reference sequence). The CDR3 is CATSDRTGNYGYTF. The DNA of the CDR3 is TGTGCCACCAGCGACAGAACAGGGAACTATGGCTACACCTTC.

The chain links TRBV2 to TRBJ1-5, with a weak D call TRBD1 (5 bases). This CDR3 comprises 14 residues. The germline gives CDR1 SNHLY, CDR2 FYNNEI. Trimming took off 4 bases at V and 4 bases at J, with 11 bases between the two ends. CDR3 in amino acids: CASSARGTNQPQHF. In DNA form, the CDR3 reads TGTGCCAGCAGTGCACGAGGGACTAATCAGCCCCAGCATTTT.

The sample holds a few counts of this clone. The chain combines TRBV7-9 with TRBJ2-5, with 8 nucleotides matching TRBD1. The ends lost 7 bases at V and 4 bases at J; junction bases unmatched: 8. The CDR3 covers 14 residues. Germline V gene data show CDR1 as SEHNR and CDR2 as FQNEAQ (reference sequence). CDR3 in amino acids: CASTGQGKGETQYF. The CDR3 DNA follows: TGTGCCAGCACCGGACAGGGAAAGGGAGAGACCCAGTACTTC.

On this clone itself: The same CDR3 arises from other DNA sequences in this sample as well. The chain joins TRBV30 to TRBJ1-5; D gene ambiguous. Trimming pared 0 bases from V and 0 bases from J, leaving 3 bases between. The CDR3 totals 13 residues. From germline, CDR1 is GTSNPN and CDR2 SVGIG (reference sequence). Here the CDR3 reads CAWSVGSNQPQHF. CDR3 bases: TGTGCCTGGAGTGTAGGTAGCAATCAGCCCCAGCATTTT. Full variable domain (remainder filled in from reference TRBV30 and TRBJ1-5): SQTIHQWPATLVQPVGSPLSLECTVEGTSNPNLYWYRQAAGRGLQLLFYSVGIGQISSEVPQNLSASRPQDRQFILSSKKLLLSDSGFYLCAWSVGSNQPQHFGDGTRLSIL.

In its sample, this clone was seen once. The CDR3 here is CSVAFGGTEAFF. The CDR3, as DNA: TGCAGCGTTGCATTCGGCGGGACTGAAGCTTTCTTT. The chain combines TRBV29-1 with TRBJ1-1; no reliable D call. This CDR3 contains 12 residues. From germline, CDR1 is SQVTM and CDR2 ANQGSEA. The V and J ends lost 4 bases and 5 bases respectively, with 11 bases between them.

This clone occurred a few times. V is TRBV2 and J is TRBJ2-1; weak D call: TRBD2 (5 bases). Trimming cost V 6 bases and J 3 bases, with 9 bases left between them. Germline-derived CDR1 and CDR2 are SNHLY and FYNNEI. This CDR3 is 13 amino acids long. The CDR3 region is CASRSGHYNEQFF. CDR3 nucleotide sequence: TGTGCCAGCAGAAGCGGTCACTACAATGAGCAGTTCTTC.

In regard to this clone: Different DNA sequences within this sample yield the same CDR3. The chain links TRBV2 to TRBJ2-5; D is uncertain. The ends were cut back, 5 bases at V and 3 bases at J, with 4 bases in the middle. The CDR3 runs to 11 residues. Germline CDR1 is SNHLY and CDR2 is FYNNEI. Here the CDR3 DNA reads TGTGCCAGCAGTCAGGAAGAGACCCAGTACTTC. As protein: CASSQEETQYF. Together with reference TRBV2 and TRBJ2-5, the CDR3 gives the full variable domain: EPEVTQTPSHQVTQMGQEVILRCVPISNHLYFYWYRQILGQKVEFLVSFYNNEISEKSEIFDDQFSVERPDGSNFTLKIRSTKLEDSAMYFCASSQEETQYFGPGTRLLVL.

This clone was picked up a small number of times. V is TRBV29-1 and J is TRBJ1-1; 7 positions agree with TRBD1. The CDR3 covers 14 residues. V gave up 2 bases and J gave up 4 bases; unmatched junction bases: 7. Germline loops: CDR1 SQVTM, CDR2 ANQGSEA. CDR3 protein: CSVESTGRATEAFF. The CDR3 nucleotides read TGCAGCGTTGAATCGACAGGGAGGGCCACTGAAGCTTTCTTT. Filled out from reference TRBV29-1 and TRBJ1-1, the complete variable domain reads SAVISQKPSRDICQRGTSLTIQCQVDSQVTMMFWYRQQPGQSLTLIATANQGSEATYESGFVIDKFPISRPNLTFSTLTVSNMSPEDSSIYLCSVESTGRATEAFFGQGTRLTVV.

This rearrangement joins TRBV9 to TRBJ2-2; the D is unclear. V was clipped by 3 bases and J by 0 bases, with 6 bases between them. CDR1 is SGDLS and CDR2 is YYNGEE in the germline V gene. The CDR3 contains 14 residues. CDR3 in DNA: TGTGCCAGCAGCGCAACAACGAACACCGGGGAGCTGTTTTTT. Its protein product is CASSATTNTGELFF. Drawing the rest from reference TRBV9 and TRBJ2-2, the complete variable domain is DSGVTQTPKHLITATGQRVTLRCSPRSGDLSVYWYQQSLDQGLQFLIQYYNGEERAKGNILERFSAQQFPDLHSELNLSSLELGDSALYFCASSATTNTGELFFGEGSRLTVL.

CDR3: CASSPPSQGGNSPLHF. In nucleotides, the CDR3 is TGTGCCAGCAGCCCTCCCTCACAGGGGGGTAATTCACCCCTCCACTTT. V usage is TRBV7-9 and J usage is TRBJ1-6; TRBD1 aligns across 8 bases. CDR3 length: 16 residues. Trimming took 5 bases from V and 6 from J; bases not matched to a gene: 9. Germline V gives CDR1 SEHNR, CDR2 FQNEAQ (reference sequence).

The V call is TRBV29-1, the J call TRBJ2-5; D possibly corresponds to TRBD1 (6 bases). From germline, CDR1 is SQVTM and CDR2 ANQGSEA. Trimming pared 5 bases from V and 3 bases from J, leaving 10 bases between. The length of the CDR3 is 12 residues. This CDR3 reads CSVRAGEETQYF. CDR3 nucleotide sequence: TGCAGCGTTCGCGCAGGGGAAGAGACCCAGTACTTC.

This clone was counted once. The chain is built from TRBV30 and TRBJ1-5; TRBD1 is a possible D gene (5 bases). CDR1 and CDR2 (germline): GTSNPN, SVGIG (reference sequence). The CDR3 totals 15 residues. V lost 3 bases, J lost 1 base, and 13 bases lay in between. The CDR3, as DNA: TGTGCCTGGAGCGCCCGGGGGATAAGCAATCAGCCCCAGCATTTT. The encoded protein is CAWSARGISNQPQHF.